This entry features one T cell receptor beta chain sequence. This clone appeared once. The clone's antigen remains unknown. Base qualities were left out, and no much larger clone turns up one base away. CDR1 is given as LNHDA and CDR2 as SQIVND, both from the germline V gene (reference sequence). From its cysteine to its phenylalanine, the CDR3 spans 14 amino acids. Left in the record is the CDR3 DNA by itself, 42 bases read in frame from the first base. Trimming removed 7 bases from V and 4 bases from J, leaving 14 bases between the germline ends. This sample is drawn from a study of cytomegalovirus exposure and HLA in healthy donors (dated 2017 in TCRdb). Turning to the overall study: A later analysis indicated that the 130 or so validation repertoires were generated on the platform also employed for the approximately 690 repertoires of the first cohort. The study aimed to test whether cataloging public T cell receptors could reveal signatures of past pathogen exposure. A separate validation cohort of some 130 different subjects was used in addition to the approximately 640-subject first cohort. To predict cytomegalovirus infection status, the study brought together high-throughput TCR immunosequencing, statistical association of individual TCRs with disease status, and machine learning. Here is what the overall study found, with its caveats: In both the original and validation cohorts, the classifier was reported to diagnose cytomegalovirus status with high specificity and sensitivity. In vitro tests confirmed that three of the cytomegalovirus-associated TCR beta chains recognize cytomegalovirus antigens. Subsequent analysis determined that TCRs grouped into clusters in the first cohort also showed a tendency toward co-occurrence across the approximately 110 validation repertoires, and about 94% of cluster scores exceeded 0. A later analysis lacked HLA typing for the validation cohort, so it scored co-occurrence in that cohort across all 110 or so repertoires. A total of fewer than 200 TCR beta chains were listed by the study as associated with cytomegalovirus. The authors suggested that the approach could potentially be generalized to other disease states and immunological phenotypes. Across donors, most TCR sequences were observed very rarely, whereas some public TCRs were present in many individuals.

Donors formed part of the validation cohort, which comprised 120 subjects and was distinct from the first cohort of over 500 subjects. Library preparation employed the immunoSEQ multiplex PCR assay. Concerning the study's data processing: A statistical classification framework was built for diagnosing cytomegalovirus status from the catalog of TCR beta chain sequences. Not all clones reach the TCRdb copy of this immuneACCESS table, which keeps in-frame sequences only. Checked studies attribute under half of the gap to unresolved V genes and leave the rest unexplained. V, J and clone size were drawn from that table, and D and trimming were deduced from the DNA. The sample yields around 130,000 clones; roughly 84% were counted once. The top ten constitute under 2.5% of the sample.

Sequenced material: PBMCs. The TCR comes from a woman aged 25 to 39 in good health and CMV-seronegative. The rearranged segments are TRBV19 and TRBJ2-4, with no confidently assigned D gene. This receptor carries the CDR3 CASTPGPGKNIQYF. The DNA sequence reads TGTGCCAGTACCCCAGGTCCCGGTAAAAACATTCAGTACTTC.